This TCR beta chain was captured in a study of T cell responses to AZD1222 COVID-19 vaccine. TCRdb's table, derived via immunoSEQ multiplex PCR, lists solely in-frame clones and lacks some. The sample holds some 140,000 clones; roughly 91% are singletons and the top ten take 6.5% to 8%. Germline V gene lookup returns CDR1 MGHRA and CDR2 YSYEKL. The CDR3 sequence is 14 residues long. The V gene lost 6 bases and the J gene lost 6 bases, with 17 bases spanning the gap. With regard to this clone: Its antigen is unidentified.

Some second doses came at about 4 weeks and others at about 12 weeks; these were pooled. Study-level results: Seropositivity was recorded at baseline in only 6 or 7 AZD1222 recipients. Donors skewed white British and female; clonal diversity was possibly underestimated. Repertoires in all cases were sampled only once the peak T cell response had passed.

This specimen consisted of peripheral blood, obtained 28 days after the second AZD1222 dose. This chain links TRBV4-1 with TRBJ1-1; D unclear. This clonotype originated in an adult who received the AZD1222 COVID-19 vaccine. The CDR3 reads CASRPGLGAAEAFF. Here the CDR3 DNA reads TGCGCCAGCAGGCCAGGCCTTGGCGCAGCTGAAGCTTTCTTT.